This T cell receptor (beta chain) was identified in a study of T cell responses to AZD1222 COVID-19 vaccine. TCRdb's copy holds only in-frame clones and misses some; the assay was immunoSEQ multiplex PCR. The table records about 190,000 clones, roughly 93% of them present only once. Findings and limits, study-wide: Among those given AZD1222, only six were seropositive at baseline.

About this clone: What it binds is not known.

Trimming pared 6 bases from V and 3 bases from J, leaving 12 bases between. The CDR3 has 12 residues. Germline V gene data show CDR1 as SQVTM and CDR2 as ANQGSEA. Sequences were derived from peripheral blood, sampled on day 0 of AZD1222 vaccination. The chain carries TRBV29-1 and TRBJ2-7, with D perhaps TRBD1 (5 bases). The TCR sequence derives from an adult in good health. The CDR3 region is CSVLTVGYEQYF. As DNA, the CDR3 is TGCAGCGTACTGACAGTAGGCTACGAGCAGTACTTC.